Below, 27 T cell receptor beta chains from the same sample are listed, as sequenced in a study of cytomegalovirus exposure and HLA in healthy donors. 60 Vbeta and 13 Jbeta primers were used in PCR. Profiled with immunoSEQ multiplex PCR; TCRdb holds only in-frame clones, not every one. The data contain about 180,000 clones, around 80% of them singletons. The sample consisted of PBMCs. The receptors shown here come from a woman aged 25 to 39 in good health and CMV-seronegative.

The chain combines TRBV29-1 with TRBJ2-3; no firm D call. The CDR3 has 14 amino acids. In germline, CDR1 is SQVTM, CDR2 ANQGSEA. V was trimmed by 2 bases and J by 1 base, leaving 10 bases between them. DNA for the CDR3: TGCAGCGTTGAATTGCGACTCCGCACAGATACGCAGTATTTT. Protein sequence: CSVELRLRTDTQYF.

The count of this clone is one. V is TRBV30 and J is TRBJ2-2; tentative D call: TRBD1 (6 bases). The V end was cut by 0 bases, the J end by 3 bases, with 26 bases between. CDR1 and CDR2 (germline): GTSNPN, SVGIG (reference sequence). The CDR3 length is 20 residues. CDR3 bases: TGTGCCTGGAGTGTATGGGTCCCCTCACTATCGAACAGGGACACCGGGGAGCTGTTTTTT. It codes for CAWSVWVPSLSNRDTGELFF.

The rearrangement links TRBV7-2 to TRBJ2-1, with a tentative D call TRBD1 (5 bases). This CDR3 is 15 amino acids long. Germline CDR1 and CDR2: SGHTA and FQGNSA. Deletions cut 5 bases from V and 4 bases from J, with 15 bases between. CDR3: CASSLDLDMYNEQFF. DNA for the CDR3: TGTGCCAGCAGCCTCGACCTGGACATGTACAATGAGCAGTTCTTC.

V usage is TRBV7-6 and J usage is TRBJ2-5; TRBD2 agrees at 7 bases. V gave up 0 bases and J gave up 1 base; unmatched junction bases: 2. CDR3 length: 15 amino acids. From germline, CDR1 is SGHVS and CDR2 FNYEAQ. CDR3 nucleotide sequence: TGTGCCAGCAGCTTAGCAGCGGGGATCCAAGAGACCCAGTACTTC. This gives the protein CASSLAAGIQETQYF. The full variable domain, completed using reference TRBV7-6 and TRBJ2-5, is GAGVSQSPRYKVTKRGQDVALRCDPISGHVSLYWYRQALGQGPEFLTYFNYEAQQDKSGLPNDRFSAERPEGSISTLTIQRTEQRDSAMYRCASSLAAGIQETQYFGPGTRLLVL.

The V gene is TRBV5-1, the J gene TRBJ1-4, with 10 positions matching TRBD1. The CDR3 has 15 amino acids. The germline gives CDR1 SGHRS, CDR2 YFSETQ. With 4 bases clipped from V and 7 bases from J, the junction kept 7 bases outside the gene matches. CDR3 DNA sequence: TGCGCCAGCAGCCCCGACAGGGGGCAGGGTGAAAAACTGTTTTTT. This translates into CASSPDRGQGEKLFF.

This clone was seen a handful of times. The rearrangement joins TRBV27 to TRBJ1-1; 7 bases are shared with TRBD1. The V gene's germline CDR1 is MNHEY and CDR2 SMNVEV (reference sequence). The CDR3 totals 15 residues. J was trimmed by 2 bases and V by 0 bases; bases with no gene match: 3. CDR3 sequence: CASSLSTGINTEAFF. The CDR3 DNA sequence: TGTGCCAGCAGTTTATCGACAGGGATTAACACTGAAGCTTTCTTT.

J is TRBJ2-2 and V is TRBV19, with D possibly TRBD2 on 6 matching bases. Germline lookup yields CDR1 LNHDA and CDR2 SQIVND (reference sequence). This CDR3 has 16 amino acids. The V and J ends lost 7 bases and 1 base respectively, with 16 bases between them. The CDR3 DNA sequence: TGTGCCAGTACCCCGCCGGGACTGATGAACACCGGGGAGCTGTTTTTT. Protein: CASTPPGLMNTGELFF.

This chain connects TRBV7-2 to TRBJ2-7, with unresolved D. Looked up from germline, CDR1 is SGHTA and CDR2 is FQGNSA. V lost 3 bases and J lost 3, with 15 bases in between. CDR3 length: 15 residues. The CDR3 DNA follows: TGTGCCAGCAGCTTCGATCCTCCACCACTCTACGAGCAGTACTTC. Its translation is CASSFDPPPLYEQYF.

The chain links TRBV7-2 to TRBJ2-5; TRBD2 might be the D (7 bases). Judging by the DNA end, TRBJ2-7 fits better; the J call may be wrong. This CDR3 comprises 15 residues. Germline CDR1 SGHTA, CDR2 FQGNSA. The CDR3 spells CASSLLGGGFDEQYF. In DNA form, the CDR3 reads TGTGCCAGCAGCCTGCTAGGGGGGGGTTTCGACGAGCAGTACTTC.

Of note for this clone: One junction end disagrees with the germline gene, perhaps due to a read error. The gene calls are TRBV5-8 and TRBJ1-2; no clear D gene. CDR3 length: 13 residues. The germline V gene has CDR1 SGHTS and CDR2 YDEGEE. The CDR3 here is CASSHRRTYGHTF. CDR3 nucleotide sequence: TGTGCCAGCAGCCATCGACGGACTTATGGCCACACCTTC.

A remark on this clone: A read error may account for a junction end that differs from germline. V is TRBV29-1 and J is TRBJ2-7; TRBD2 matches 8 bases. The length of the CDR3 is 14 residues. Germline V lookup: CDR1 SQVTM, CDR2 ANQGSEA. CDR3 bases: TGCAGCGTCGAAGAGCGGGGGCAAGACTACGAGCAGTACTTC. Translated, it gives CSVEERGQDYEQYF.

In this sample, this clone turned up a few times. The CDR3 region is CARSQGLALRNEQFF. The CDR3 nucleotides read TGTGCCAGAAGCCAGGGACTAGCGCTGCGCAATGAGCAGTTCTTC. The rearrangement joins TRBV5-3 to TRBJ2-1; the match to TRBD2 covers 10 bases. TRBV5-3 is treated as an ORF (open reading frame) with a function not yet certain. This CDR3 has 15 amino acids. The V gene end was trimmed by 4 bases and the J gene end by 6 bases; junction bases not matched to a gene: 7.

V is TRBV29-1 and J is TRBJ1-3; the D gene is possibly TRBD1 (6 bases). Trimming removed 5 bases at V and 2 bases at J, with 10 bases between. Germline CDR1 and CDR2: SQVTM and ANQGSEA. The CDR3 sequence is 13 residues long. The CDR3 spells CSVTGNPGNTIYF. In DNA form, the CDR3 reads TGCAGCGTTACAGGGAACCCTGGAAACACCATATATTTT.

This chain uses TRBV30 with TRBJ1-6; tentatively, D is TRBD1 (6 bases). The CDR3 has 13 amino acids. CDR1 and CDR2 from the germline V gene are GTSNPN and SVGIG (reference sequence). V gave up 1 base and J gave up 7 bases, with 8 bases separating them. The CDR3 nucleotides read TGTGCCTGGAGTGACAGGGAAAATTCACCCCTCCACTTT. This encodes CAWSDRENSPLHF.

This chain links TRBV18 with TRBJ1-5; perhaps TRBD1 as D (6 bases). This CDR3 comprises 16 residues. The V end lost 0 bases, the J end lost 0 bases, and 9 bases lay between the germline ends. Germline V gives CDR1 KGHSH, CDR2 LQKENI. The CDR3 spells CASSPPTGNSNQPQHF. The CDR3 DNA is TGTGCCAGCTCACCACCGACAGGCAATAGCAATCAGCCCCAGCATTTT.

CDR3 sequence reads: CASSSTGRNSPLHF. The CDR3, as DNA: TGTGCCAGCAGCTCGACAGGGAGGAATTCACCCCTCCACTTT. V is TRBV7-3 and J is TRBJ1-6, with 7 bases that match TRBD1. The CDR3 runs to 14 residues. Germline assignment: CDR1 SGHTA and CDR2 FQGTGA. J gave up 7 bases and V 4 bases, and 4 bases lay outside the gene matches.

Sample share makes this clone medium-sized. This CDR3 reads CASSDRGGTDTQYF. The CDR3 DNA is TGTGCCAGCAGTGACCGCGGGGGCACAGATACGCAGTATTTT. The chain couples TRBV6-4 to TRBJ2-3; D may be TRBD2 (6 bases). Germline CDR1 is MRHNA and CDR2 is SNTAGT. This CDR3 is 14 amino acids long. The V end lost 2 bases, the J end lost 1 base, and 7 bases lay between the germline ends.

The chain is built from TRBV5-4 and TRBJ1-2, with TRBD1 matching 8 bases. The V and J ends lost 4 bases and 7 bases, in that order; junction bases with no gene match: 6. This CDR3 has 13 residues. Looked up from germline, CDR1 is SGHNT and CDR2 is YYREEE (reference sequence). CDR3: CASSRATGVGYTF. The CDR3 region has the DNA TGTGCCAGCAGCCGCGCGACAGGGGTTGGCTACACCTTC.

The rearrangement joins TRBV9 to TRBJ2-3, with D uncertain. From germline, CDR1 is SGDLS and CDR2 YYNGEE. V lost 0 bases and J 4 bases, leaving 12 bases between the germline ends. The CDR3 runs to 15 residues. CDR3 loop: CASSVGRLVADTQYF. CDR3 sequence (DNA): TGTGCCAGCAGCGTAGGGCGGCTAGTGGCAGATACGCAGTATTTT.

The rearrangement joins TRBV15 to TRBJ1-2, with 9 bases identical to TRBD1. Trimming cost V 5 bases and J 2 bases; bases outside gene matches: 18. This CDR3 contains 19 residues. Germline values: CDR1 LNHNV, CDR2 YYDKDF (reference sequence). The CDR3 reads CATSPLGGYPGTGNYGYTF. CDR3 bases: TGTGCCACCAGCCCCCTGGGGGGTTATCCCGGGACAGGGAACTATGGCTACACCTTC.

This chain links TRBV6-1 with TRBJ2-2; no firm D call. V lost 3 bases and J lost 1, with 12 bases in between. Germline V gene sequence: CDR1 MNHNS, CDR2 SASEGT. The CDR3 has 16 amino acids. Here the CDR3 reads CASSDPHTMNTGELFF. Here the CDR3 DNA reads TGTGCCAGCAGTGACCCTCACACTATGAACACCGGGGAGCTGTTTTTT.

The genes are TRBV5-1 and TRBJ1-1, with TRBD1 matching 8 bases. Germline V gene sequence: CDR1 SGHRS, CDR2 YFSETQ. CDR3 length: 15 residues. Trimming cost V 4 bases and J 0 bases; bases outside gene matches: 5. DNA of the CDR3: TGCGCCAGCAGCCCAACGGGACAGGTGAACACTGAAGCTTTCTTT. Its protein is CASSPTGQVNTEAFF.

The CDR3 spells CASSYSSRGDTGELFF. CDR3 DNA sequence: TGTGCCAGCAGTTACTCGAGCAGGGGGGACACCGGGGAGCTGTTTTTT. The V call is TRBV6-5, the J call TRBJ2-2; a possible D gene is TRBD1 (7 bases). The V gene lost 0 bases and the J gene lost 3 bases, with 11 bases spanning the gap. CDR1 MNHEY and CDR2 SVGAGI come from the germline V gene. This CDR3 spans 16 amino acids.

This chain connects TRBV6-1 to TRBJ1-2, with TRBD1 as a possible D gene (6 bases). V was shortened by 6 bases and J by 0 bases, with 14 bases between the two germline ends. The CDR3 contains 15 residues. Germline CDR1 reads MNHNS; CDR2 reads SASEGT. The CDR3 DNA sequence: TGTGCCAGCAGCCTTCAACAGGGTTCTAACTATGGCTACACCTTC. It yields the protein CASSLQQGSNYGYTF.

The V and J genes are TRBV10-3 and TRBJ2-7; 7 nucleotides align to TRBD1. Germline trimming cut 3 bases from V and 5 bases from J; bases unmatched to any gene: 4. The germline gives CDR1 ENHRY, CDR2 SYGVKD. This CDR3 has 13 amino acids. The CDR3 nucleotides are TGTGCCATCAGTGACAGGGGGAGCCACGAGCAGTACTTC. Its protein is CAISDRGSHEQYF.

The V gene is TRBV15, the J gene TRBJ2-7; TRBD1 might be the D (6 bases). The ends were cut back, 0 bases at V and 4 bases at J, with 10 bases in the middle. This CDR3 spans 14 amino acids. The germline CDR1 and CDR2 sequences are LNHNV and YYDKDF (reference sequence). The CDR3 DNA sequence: TGTGCCACCAGCAGAGATTTGGGACATTACGAGCAGTACTTC. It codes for CATSRDLGHYEQYF.

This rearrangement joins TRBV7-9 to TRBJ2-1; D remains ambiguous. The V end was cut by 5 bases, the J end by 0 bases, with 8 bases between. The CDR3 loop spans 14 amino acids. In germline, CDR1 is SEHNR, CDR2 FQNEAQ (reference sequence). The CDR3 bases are TGTGCCAGCAGCACTTGGTCCTCCTACAATGAGCAGTTCTTC. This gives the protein CASSTWSSYNEQFF.